This T cell receptor (beta chain) came from a study of shared clonotypes between healthy human individuals. Study-wide findings and caveats: The represented genetic and exposure-history diversity was limited by the small number of donors. With several donors compared, around 5.4% of naive CD4 clonotypes were shared. Clonotype sharing among donors, it was expected, would be affected by sequencing depth.

With regard to this clone: Its antigen remains unknown. This specimen includes other DNA sequences encoding the same CDR3.

Authors' data handling: ImmunoSEQ gave junction-only sequences without quality scores, so filtering differed. Profiled with immunoSEQ multiplex PCR; TCRdb holds only in-frame clones, not every one. Clone size and the V and J calls come from that table; the DNA yielded D and trimming. This table has about 2 million clones, 85% to 95% appearing once. Terminally differentiated effector memory CD45RA+ cells were left out of the naive CD8 fraction, which was CD45RO-negative and positively selected for CCR7. The receptor was derived from a young man in good health. The sequenced sample consisted of naive CD8+ T cells sorted from blood.

The CDR3 region has the DNA TGTGCCAGCAGCTTGGCTGGGGACGAGCAGTACTTC. Translating gives CASSLAGDEQYF. The chain is built from TRBV5-6 and TRBJ2-7; D is uncertain. The V end was cut by 0 bases, the J end by 5 bases, with 6 bases between. CDR1 is SGHDT and CDR2 is YYEEEE in the germline V gene. The CDR3 length is 12 residues.